Listed below are T cell receptor beta chains from one sample, sequenced in a study of T cells after yellow fever vaccination. TCRdb re-analysed the 5' RACE reads in MiXCR, keeping a single row per CDR3 protein. Among more than 65,000 distinct CDR3 sequences listed, approximately 6.2% were seen once. Sample: CD4+ T cells sorted from PBMCs, taken roughly 15 days after the first yellow fever vaccination. All receptors come from a young man who received the YFV17D yellow fever vaccine. Each CDR3 is given with its conserved first and last residue. Fields, in order: CDR3 length, D gene, V gene, clone size, J gene, CDR3 DNA, CDR3 protein. A D gene is named only where the DNA matches it firmly. Clone size is stated in some rows and not others, as once, few, many or a class when expanded.

13	TRBD2	TRBV3-1	many	TRBJ2-4	TGTGCCAGCAGCCAAGGTGTCGGGGGGGTTGTTGGATTC	CASSQGVGGVVGF
15	TRBD1	TRBV5-4	.	TRBJ2-5	TGTGCCAGCAGCACCGCAGGGGGAATGGGTGAGACCCAGTACTTC	CASSTAGGMGETQYF
15	TRBD2	TRBV20-1	many	TRBJ2-5	TGCAGTGCTAGTGTTAGCGGGGGGCCTCAAGAGACCCAGTACTTC	CSASVSGGPQETQYF
14	.	TRBV2	many	TRBJ1-6	TGTGCCAGCAGTGAGACGGGGCTTAATTCACCCCTCCACTTT	CASSETGLNSPLHF
13	.	TRBV5-6	many	TRBJ1-2	TGTGCCAGCCACTGGACCGGGGGCGCTGGCTACACCTTC	CASHWTGGAGYTF
12	.	TRBV7-8	many	TRBJ2-1	TGTGCCAGCAGCTTACCGCCCAATGAGCAGTTCTTC	CASSLPPNEQFF
14	.	TRBV18	.	TRBJ2-5	TGTGCCAGCTCATTTTCGGCGAGCGAAGAGACCCAGTACTTC	CASSFSASEETQYF
14	TRBD1	TRBV20-1	few	TRBJ1-4	TGCAGTGCCAGGGGGTTATCAACTAATGAAAAACTGTTTTTT	CSARGLSTNEKLFF
15	.	TRBV11-2	many	TRBJ2-2	TGTGCCAGCAGCTTAGTCGCTTTTGGCACCGGGGAGCTGTTTTTT	CASSLVAFGTGELFF
15	.	TRBV7-9	many	TRBJ1-6	TGTGCCAGCAGCTTAGTAGCACAGCAAAATTCACCCCTCCACTTT	CASSLVAQQNSPLHF
15	TRBD1	TRBV5-1	many	TRBJ2-1	TGCGCCAGCAGCCCGGGACAGGGGGGGAACAATGAGCAGTTCTTC	CASSPGQGGNNEQFF
13	TRBD1	TRBV5-4	many	TRBJ1-2	TGTGCCAGCAGCCTGACAGGGCCCTATGGCTACACCTTC	CASSLTGPYGYTF
15	.	TRBV6-5	many	TRBJ1-3	TGTGCCAGCGGGCCTAGTCTACTCCCGGGAAACACCATATATTTT	CASGPSLLPGNTIYF
14	.	TRBV5-1	many	TRBJ2-3	TGCGCCAGCAGCGTTGCCGACTTAAAAGATACGCAGTATTTT	CASSVADLKDTQYF
15	.	TRBV6-2/TRBV6-3	many	TRBJ2-7	TGTGCCAGCAGGCGCGGTGGACAGTCGAACTACGAGCAGTACTTC	CASRRGGQSNYEQYF
16	TRBD2	TRBV20-1	many	TRBJ2-7	TGCAGTGCTAGTCCCCGACTAGCGGGGACGACTGAGGAGCAGTACTTC	CSASPRLAGTTEEQYF
15	TRBD2	TRBV5-4	.	TRBJ2-3	TGTGCCAGCAGCTCCGAAGCGGGGGGGACAGATACGCAGTATTTT	CASSSEAGGTDTQYF
15	.	TRBV7-2	many	TRBJ2-2	TGTGCCAGCAGCTTAGACGGGGGGAACACCGGGGAGCTGTTTTTT	CASSLDGGNTGELFF
13	.	TRBV12-3/TRBV12-4	many	TRBJ2-7	TGTGCCAGCAGTCGGGGGACTTGGTACGAGCAGTACTTC	CASSRGTWYEQYF
15	.	TRBV2	many	TRBJ2-1	TGTGCCAGCAGGGAGATCGTCGGGAGACACAATGAGCAGTTCTTC	CASREIVGRHNEQFF
14	.	TRBV5-1	many	TRBJ2-1	TGCGCCAGCAGCGACCCACAGGGAAACAATGAGCAGTTCTTC	CASSDPQGNNEQFF
12	.	TRBV6-2/TRBV6-3	many	TRBJ2-5	TGTGCCAGCAGTCCAACGGATGAGACCCAGTACTTC	CASSPTDETQYF
16	.	TRBV27	many	TRBJ2-2	TGTGCCAGCAGTTTTAGTATAGGGGTCAACACCGGGGAGCTGTTTTTT	CASSFSIGVNTGELFF
16	TRBD1	TRBV7-9	many	TRBJ2-2	TGTGCCAGCAGCTTTAGTAACAGGGGACCTACCGGGGAGCTGTTTTTT	CASSFSNRGPTGELFF
17	TRBD1	TRBV7-9	few	TRBJ2-2	TGTGCCAGCAGCTTAAGGGGGACAGGGTCGAACACCGGGGAGCTGTTTTTT	CASSLRGTGSNTGELFF
16	TRBD1	TRBV20-1	.	TRBJ1-2	TGCAGTGCTAGAGGGCAGGATGGGGAGGGGGCGCATGGCTACACCTTC	CSARGQDGEGAHGYTF
14	.	TRBV5-1	many	TRBJ2-5	TGCGCCAGCAGCTTTTTTGGACCCCAAGAGACCCAGTACTTC	CASSFFGPQETQYF
16	.	TRBV15	many	TRBJ1-1	TGTGCCACCAGCCGACAAACCGGGACTGAGAACACTGAAGCTTTCTTT	CATSRQTGTENTEAFF
13	TRBD1	TRBV2	many	TRBJ1-2	TGTGCCAGCCTCCGGGACAGTAACTATGGCTACACCTTC	CASLRDSNYGYTF
20	TRBD2	TRBV4-3	many	TRBJ2-6	TGCGCCAGCAGCCAAAAACCCACTAGCGGCTGGAGCTCTGGGGCCAACGTCCTGACTTTC	CASSQKPTSGWSSGANVLTF
12	TRBD2	TRBV29-1	many	TRBJ2-1	TGCAGCGTTGAAGGGGGGGGGAATGAGCAGTTCTTC	CSVEGGGNEQFF
15	TRBD1	TRBV5-4	.	TRBJ1-4	TGTGCCAGCAGCCGAGGACAGGGGGCGCATGAAAAACTGTTTTTT	CASSRGQGAHEKLFF
15	.	TRBV6-2/TRBV6-3	many	TRBJ2-1	TGTGCCAGCAGTTACTGGGGCAGGGGCTACAATGAGCAGTTCTTC	CASSYWGRGYNEQFF
18	.	TRBV7-2	many	TRBJ2-1	TGTGCCAGCAGCTTATCGTTGACAGCTGTTGGTGGGTACAATGAGCAGTTCTTC	CASSLSLTAVGGYNEQFF
12	.	TRBV12-3/TRBV12-4	.	TRBJ2-5	TGTGCCAGTGCAGGGAGCCAAGAGACCCAGTACTTC	CASAGSQETQYF
16	.	TRBV6-2/TRBV6-3	many	TRBJ2-3	TGTGCCAGCAGTTACTCGGCGGGACTGCCCACAGATACGCAGTATTTT	CASSYSAGLPTDTQYF
15	.	TRBV6-5	many	TRBJ2-3	TGTGCCAGCAGTTACGGGGGGGCCCGGATAGATACGCAGTATTTT	CASSYGGARIDTQYF
12	.	TRBV2	many	TRBJ2-7	TGTGCCAGCAGCTCCCTTTCCTACGAGCAGTACTTC	CASSSLSYEQYF
12	.	TRBV29-1	many	TRBJ1-1	TGCAGCGGACGTCGGGTGAACACTGAAGCTTTCTTT	CSGRRVNTEAFF
16	TRBD1	TRBV6-5	many	TRBJ2-2	TGTGCCAGCAGTTACGAGGGACAGGGTGGGACCGGGGAGCTGTTTTTT	CASSYEGQGGTGELFF
15	.	TRBV15	few	TRBJ2-2	TGTGCCACCAGCAGAGATGGGCGGGGAATCGGGGAGCTGTTTTTT	CATSRDGRGIGELFF
13	.	TRBV15	many	TRBJ2-1	TGTGCCACCAGCACAGACAGGACCGGGGAGCAGTTCTTC	CATSTDRTGEQFF
14	TRBD2	TRBV20-1	many	TRBJ2-1	TGCAGTGCTTATAGAACTAGCGGGGCCGGGGAGCAGTTCTTC	CSAYRTSGAGEQFF
14	.	TRBV20-1	.	TRBJ2-2	.	CSAGLAGGAGSCFF
13	.	TRBV20-1	many	TRBJ1-1	TGCAGTGCTAGAGAGGATGTGAACACTGAAGCTTTCTTT	CSAREDVNTEAFF
15	TRBD1	TRBV18	many	TRBJ1-2	TGTGCCAGCTCACTGCGAAGACAGGGTTTGGTTGGCTACACCTTC	CASSLRRQGLVGYTF
13	.	TRBV10-3	.	TRBJ1-1	TGTGCCATCAGTGCAGCTGAGAACACTGAAGCTTTCTTT	CAISAAENTEAFF
13	TRBD1	TRBV19	many	TRBJ2-1	TGTGCCAGTACTATAGGGGGCCGGAGCGGCGAGTTCTTC	CASTIGGRSGEFF
17	.	TRBV5-1	many	TRBJ2-3	TGCGCCAGCAGCTTCAGGCAGGTCGTCGCTGGCACAGATACGCAGTATTTT	CASSFRQVVAGTDTQYF
16	.	TRBV5-1	many	TRBJ2-4	TGCGCCAGCAGCTTGTTGGAGGGAGGTCCCAAAAACATTCAGTACTTC	CASSLLEGGPKNIQYF
13	.	TRBV5-1	many	TRBJ2-2	TGCGCCAGCAGCCTCCTAGGGGGGGAGGAGCTGTTTTTT	CASSLLGGEELFF
13	.	TRBV20-1	many	TRBJ1-1	TGCAGTGCTCCAAGGGCCGGGGCTGCGGAAGCTTTCTTT	CSAPRAGAAEAFF
17	TRBD2	TRBV4-3	many	TRBJ2-5	TGCGCCAGCAGCCAAGATATCCCGACTAGCGGGGCAGAGACCCAGTACTTC	CASSQDIPTSGAETQYF
15	.	TRBV5-1	many	TRBJ2-7	TGCGCCAGCAGCTTCGTTGGGGGCTCGTCCTACGAGCAGTACTTC	CASSFVGGSSYEQYF
16	.	TRBV7-9	many	TRBJ2-2	TGTGCCAGCAGCTTAATAGGGCGGACGAACACCGGGGAGCTGTTTTTT	CASSLIGRTNTGELFF